The rows below give T cell receptor beta chains drawn from one sample of a study of identical twins. One entry per CDR3 protein, called by TCRdb with MiXCR from the 5' RACE reads. The table records approximately 470,000 distinct CDR3 sequences, 14% of them present only once. A further study also used this sample, focusing on yellow fever vaccine responses in identical twins.

Material for sequencing was CD4+ T cells sorted from blood. The source of these receptors is a woman younger than 35 in good health. Both conserved end residues are part of each CDR3. The D gene is left open where the match is weak. Clone size is stated in some rows and not others, as once, few, many or a class when expanded.

D	J	size	V	CDR3	DNA
NA	TRBJ2-7	NA	TRBV5-1	CASSPTGPRSEQYF	TGCGCCAGCAGCCCAACCGGGCCCCGCAGCGAGCAGTACTTC
TRBD1	TRBJ2-7	NA	TRBV20-1	CSARHRQGTYEQYF	TGCAGTGCTAGACACAGACAGGGGACCTACGAGCAGTACTTC
NA	TRBJ2-7	NA	TRBV7-9	CASSATRNEQYF	TGTGCCAGCAGCGCGACTAGGAACGAGCAGTACTTC
TRBD2	TRBJ2-1	NA	TRBV19	CASSALAGGPNNEQFF	TGTGCCAGTAGTGCCCTAGCGGGAGGGCCTAACAATGAGCAGTTCTTC
NA	TRBJ2-1	NA	TRBV20-1	CSARATKDWRNEQFF	TGCAGTGCTAGAGCTACGAAGGACTGGCGGAATGAGCAGTTCTTC
TRBD2	TRBJ2-3	NA	TRBV5-1	CASSERLAVITDTQYF	TGCGCCAGCAGCGAGAGACTAGCGGTGATCACAGATACGCAGTATTTT
TRBD2	TRBJ2-7	few	TRBV6-1	CASSPTSGVGNEQYF	TGTGCCAGCAGCCCTACTAGCGGGGTTGGTAACGAGCAGTACTTC
NA	TRBJ2-5	many	TRBV12-3/TRBV12-4	CASSPGGRQGQETQYF	TGTGCCAGCAGTCCCGGGGGCCGTCAGGGACAAGAGACCCAGTACTTC
TRBD2	TRBJ2-3	few	TRBV18	CASSPSGGLGNTQYF	TGTGCCAGCTCACCAAGCGGGGGCCTCGGAAATACGCAGTATTTT
NA	TRBJ1-1	NA	TRBV20-1	CSASESQGNTEAFF	TGCAGTGCTAGTGAGTCCCAGGGGAACACTGAAGCTTTCTTT
NA	TRBJ2-7	few	TRBV3-1	CASSQVEWGEQYF	TGTGCCAGCAGCCAAGTCGAATGGGGCGAGCAGTACTTC
NA	TRBJ2-7	NA	TRBV14	CASSQGGVGYEQYF	TGTGCCAGCAGCCAAGGTGGGGTAGGCTACGAGCAGTACTTC
TRBD2	TRBJ2-1	NA	TRBV6-1	CASSLAGSGREQFF	TGTGCCAGCAGTCTAGCGGGATCTGGGCGTGAGCAGTTCTTC
TRBD2	TRBJ2-5	few	TRBV12-3/TRBV12-4	CASSAFRGGLTQYF	TGTGCCAGCAGCGCTTTTCGCGGGGGGCTAACCCAGTACTTC
TRBD2	TRBJ2-1	few	TRBV10-3	CAISDSPTSMEFF	TGTGCCATCAGCGATTCTCCGACTAGCATGGAGTTCTTC
TRBD2	TRBJ2-7	NA	TRBV29-1	CSVERAGGPGTYEQYF	TGCAGCGTTGAAAGAGCGGGAGGGCCCGGGACCTACGAGCAGTACTTC
NA	TRBJ2-1	few	TRBV6-2/TRBV6-3	CASSYGAFRLYNEQFF	TGTGCCAGCAGTTACGGGGCATTTCGTCTTTACAATGAGCAGTTCTTC
NA	TRBJ2-7	NA	TRBV10-1	CASSGMEGWDYEQYF	TGCGCCAGCAGTGGGATGGAAGGATGGGACTACGAGCAGTACTTC
TRBD2	TRBJ2-3	NA	TRBV20-1	CSARFRGGGTDTQYF	TGCAGTGCTAGATTCCGGGGGGGCGGCACAGATACGCAGTATTTT
TRBD2	TRBJ2-1	NA	TRBV12-3/TRBV12-4	CASTLGLAGGAYLNEQFF	TGTGCCAGCACGCTGGGACTAGCGGGAGGAGCCTATCTCAATGAGCAGTTCTTC
TRBD1	TRBJ1-1	NA	TRBV6-5	CASSYPDRAGGWTEAFF	TGTGCCAGCAGTTATCCCGACAGGGCCGGGGGTTGGACTGAAGCTTTCTTT
TRBD2	TRBJ2-4	NA	TRBV2	CASSQGLAFHIQYF	TGTGCCAGCAGTCAGGGACTAGCGTTTCACATTCAGTACTTC
TRBD2	TRBJ2-2	few	TRBV6-2/TRBV6-3	CASSYEGLAGSTNTGELFF	TGTGCCAGCAGTTACGAGGGACTAGCGGGCAGCACAAACACCGGGGAGCTGTTTTTT
TRBD2	TRBJ2-7	NA	TRBV20-1	CSAREGSGAHEQYF	TGCAGTGCTAGAGAAGGCAGCGGGGCCCACGAGCAGTACTTC
NA	TRBJ1-4	few	TRBV7-6	CASSLSGGRRATNEKLFF	TGTGCCAGCAGCTTATCGGGGGGGCGGCGTGCAACTAATGAAAAACTGTTTTTT
NA	TRBJ1-1	NA	TRBV5-1	CASSSGRMNTEAFF	TGCGCCAGCAGCTCCGGGCGCATGAACACTGAAGCTTTCTTT
TRBD2	TRBJ2-2	few	TRBV29-1	CSVLSGTSNTGELFF	TGCAGCGTCCTGTCCGGGACTAGCAACACCGGGGAGCTGTTTTTT
NA	TRBJ2-2	NA	TRBV7-8	CASSLDSSRANTGELFF	TGTGCCAGCAGCCTGGACTCCTCCCGCGCGAACACCGGGGAGCTGTTTTTT
NA	TRBJ1-3	few	TRBV6-1	CASSEGTVYF	TGTGCCAGCAGTGAAGGGACGGTGTATTTT
NA	TRBJ2-7	NA	TRBV2	CASRKQARVYEQYF	TGTGCCAGCAGAAAACAGGCTCGGGTTTACGAGCAGTACTTC
NA	TRBJ2-1	NA	TRBV7-2	CASSLATYNEQFF	TGTGCCAGCAGCTTAGCGACCTACAATGAGCAGTTCTTC
NA	TRBJ2-5	NA	TRBV12-3/TRBV12-4	CASTRLPLETQYF	TGTGCCAGCACCCGACTCCCGTTGGAGACCCAGTACTTC
NA	TRBJ2-6	few	TRBV9	CASSVLEGGGSGANVLTF	TGTGCCAGCAGCGTACTCGAGGGGGGCGGGTCTGGGGCCAACGTCCTGACTTTC
TRBD2	TRBJ2-7	NA	TRBV28	CASSHSGLAVAYEQYF	TGTGCCAGCAGTCACAGCGGACTAGCGGTCGCGTACGAGCAGTACTTC
NA	TRBJ2-2	NA	TRBV27	CASSSGQTLLNTGELFF	TGTGCCAGCAGTTCAGGACAGACTCTATTGAACACCGGGGAGCTGTTTTTT
NA	TRBJ2-5	NA	TRBV12-3/TRBV12-4	CASSLGQSGETQYF	TGTGCCAGCAGCCTGGGACAATCCGGAGAGACCCAGTACTTC
TRBD1	TRBJ1-2	many	TRBV29-1	CSAPGQDYGYTF	TGCAGCGCACCGGGACAGGACTATGGCTACACCTTC
NA	TRBJ2-3	NA	TRBV24-1	CATSDLPVQGTSTDTQYF	TGTGCCACCAGTGATTTGCCCGTACAGGGAACTAGCACAGATACGCAGTATTTT
TRBD2	TRBJ2-5	NA	TRBV24-1	CATRASGGVETQYF	TGTGCCACCAGGGCTAGCGGGGGCGTGGAGACCCAGTACTTC
NA	TRBJ2-5	NA	TRBV12-3/TRBV12-4	CASSWVQETQYF	TGTGCCAGCAGTTGGGTACAAGAGACCCAGTACTTC
NA	TRBJ2-1	few	TRBV28	CASSSDLLQFF	TGTGCCAGCAGTTCTGACCTGCTTCAGTTCTTC
NA	TRBJ2-5	NA	TRBV7-2	CASSPEGTIVLETQYF	TGTGCCAGCAGCCCCGAAGGCACCATAGTCCTAGAGACCCAGTACTTC
NA	TRBJ2-2	NA	TRBV11-2	CASSFLPTNPTGLTAGELFF	TGTGCCAGCAGCTTTCTCCCCACCAACCCGACGGGACTTACGGCCGGGGAGCTGTTTTTT
TRBD2	TRBJ2-3	many	TRBV5-6	CASSLLTAPGGTDTQYF	TGTGCCAGCAGCTTGTTAACCGCCCCCGGGGGGACAGATACGCAGTATTTT